Listed below are T cell receptor beta chains from one sample, sequenced in a study of T cell responses to AZD1222 COVID-19 vaccine. The assay was immunoSEQ multiplex PCR, and TCRdb's table has in-frame clones only and misses some. The sample shows 130,000 or so clones, roughly nine tenths of them seen only once. This material consisted of peripheral blood, taken on day 0 of AZD1222 vaccination. These receptors originate from an adult in good health. CDR3s include the opening cysteine and the closing phenylalanine or tryptophan. D genes are given only for firm matches. Expanded clones are given a class, and other clones once, few, many or no size at all.

abundance | j_gene | d_gene | v_gene | CDR3aa | CDR3nt
- | TRBJ1-4 | - | TRBV19 | CASSRATSANEKLFF | TGTGCCAGTAGTCGAGCCACTTCGGCTAATGAAAAACTGTTTTTT
- | TRBJ1-2 | - | TRBV9 | CASSVQWDIRYGYTF | TGTGCCAGCAGCGTACAATGGGACATCCGATATGGCTACACCTTC
- | TRBJ1-2 | TRBD1 | TRBV11-2 | CASSFSRDSIGYTF | TGTGCCAGCAGCTTCTCCCGGGACAGTATCGGCTACACCTTC
- | TRBJ1-1 | - | TRBV21-1 | CASSFRTGTEAFF | TGTGCCAGCAGCTTCCGGACTGGGACTGAAGCTTTCTTT
- | TRBJ1-2 | - | TRBV18 | CASSPILSGAPESGGYTF | TGTGCCAGCTCACCAATCCTATCAGGGGCCCCCGAAAGCGGTGGCTACACCTTC
- | TRBJ1-2 | TRBD1 | TRBV30 | CARTGLSGYTF | TGTGCCCGGACAGGGTTGTCTGGCTACACCTTC
- | TRBJ2-6 | - | TRBV7-2 | CASRRGANVLTF | TGTGCCAGCCGTCGCGGGGCCAACGTCCTGACTTTC
- | TRBJ2-1 | TRBD2 | TRBV7-2 | CASSSVWAGGTNEQFF | TGTGCCAGCAGCTCCGTATGGGCGGGGGGTACGAATGAGCAGTTCTTC
- | TRBJ2-1 | TRBD2 | TRBV5-1 | CASSLGTSGGYNEQFF | TGCGCCAGCAGCCTTGGGACTAGCGGGGGCTACAATGAGCAGTTCTTC
- | TRBJ2-3 | - | TRBV19 | CASSPAQLGTQYF | TGTGCCAGTAGCCCGGCCCAGTTGGGTACGCAGTATTTT
- | TRBJ1-1 | - | TRBV18 | CASSPGADPNTEAFF | TGTGCCAGCTCACCCGGGGCGGATCCGAACACTGAAGCTTTCTTT
- | TRBJ2-3 | TRBD2 | TRBV7-3 | CASSLIAGGTDTQYF | TGTGCCAGCAGCTTAATCGCGGGGGGGACAGATACGCAGTATTTT
- | TRBJ1-6 | TRBD1 | TRBV6-5 | CASSRVRDRGSPLHF | TGTGCCAGCAGTCGAGTCCGGGACAGGGGTTCACCCCTCCACTTT
- | TRBJ2-5 | - | TRBV29-1 | CSVNDRRQETQYF | TGCAGCGTAAACGACAGAAGACAAGAGACCCAGTACTTC
few | TRBJ2-3 | TRBD2 | TRBV4-3 | CASSQDLGGSTDTQYF | TGCGCCAGCAGCCAAGATCTCGGGGGGAGCACAGATACGCAGTATTTT
- | TRBJ2-5 | - | TRBV19 | CASSIGGSQETQYF | TGTGCCAGTAGTATAGGCGGCAGTCAAGAGACCCAGTACTTC
- | TRBJ1-1 | - | TRBV7-9 | CASSLEGLGEAFF | TGTGCCAGCAGCTTAGAGGGATTGGGAGAAGCTTTCTTT
- | TRBJ1-4 | - | TRBV5-1 | CASSSGTGGEKLFF | TGCGCCAGCAGCTCCGGAACTGGGGGTGAAAAACTGTTTTTT
- | TRBJ2-3 | - | TRBV9 | CASSVRSVRTDTQYF | TGTGCCAGCAGCGTAAGGTCAGTTCGCACAGATACGCAGTATTTT
- | TRBJ1-2 | - | TRBV25-1 | CATIPSGGYGYTF | TGTGCCACGATACCTAGCGGGGGATATGGCTACACCTTC
- | TRBJ1-6 | - | TRBV12-3/TRBV12-4 | CASSLGGRSPLHF | TGTGCCAGCAGTTTAGGGGGGCGGTCACCCCTCCACTTT
few | TRBJ1-1 | - | TRBV11-2 | CASSLVTEAFF | TGTGCCAGCAGCTTAGTCACTGAAGCTTTCTTT
- | TRBJ1-1 | - | TRBV6-5 | CASSSRGGRNAEAFF | TGTGCCAGCAGTTCTCGGGGAGGCCGGAATGCTGAAGCTTTCTTT
- | TRBJ1-2 | - | TRBV30 | CAGSGRTNYGYTF | TGTGCCGGTTCAGGGCGAACTAACTATGGCTACACCTTC
- | TRBJ1-2 | - | TRBV6-5 | CASSDGQRDGYTF | TGTGCCAGCAGCGACGGACAGAGGGATGGCTACACCTTC
- | TRBJ2-5 | TRBD2 | TRBV30 | CAWSVRRGGETQYF | TGTGCCTGGAGTGTTCGGCGGGGGGGAGAGACCCAGTACTTC
- | TRBJ1-5 | - | TRBV30 | CAWSRGPELSQHF | TGTGCCTGGAGTCGGGGACCCGAATTGTCCCAGCATTTT
- | TRBJ2-1 | - | TRBV7-2 | CASTVITPTASNEQFF | TGTGCCAGCACCGTCATAACCCCGACAGCTTCCAATGAGCAGTTCTTC
- | TRBJ2-7 | - | TRBV6-1 | CASSEAQTALDHEQYF | TGTGCCAGCAGTGAAGCCCAGACGGCCTTAGACCACGAGCAGTACTTC
- | TRBJ2-1 | - | TRBV11-2 | CASSLVVGRLRHNEQFF | TGTGCCAGCAGCTTAGTCGTAGGGCGGCTAAGGCACAATGAGCAGTTCTTC
- | TRBJ2-1 | - | TRBV11-2 | CASSYPNPSSLVNPSSYNEQFF | TGTGCCAGCAGTTACCCGAACCCTTCTAGTTTGGTAAATCCGAGCTCCTACAATGAGCAGTTCTTC
- | TRBJ1-5 | TRBD1 | TRBV6-6 | CASSPGTGYSGNQPQHF | TGTGCCAGCAGTCCAGGGACAGGGTATTCGGGCAATCAGCCCCAGCATTTT
- | TRBJ1-1 | TRBD1 | TRBV7-9 | CASSLHRGLNTEAFF | TGTGCCAGCAGCTTACACAGGGGTCTGAACACTGAAGCTTTCTTT
few | TRBJ1-4 | TRBD1 | TRBV7-9 | CASSDGQGYYEKLFF | TGTGCCAGCAGCGACGGACAGGGCTACTATGAAAAACTGTTTTTT
- | TRBJ1-2 | - | TRBV12-3/TRBV12-4 | CASSSRGNYGYTF | TGTGCCAGCAGTTCAAGAGGGAACTATGGCTACACCTTC
- | TRBJ1-1 | - | TRBV6-1 | CASSEAGRGRTEAFF | TGTGCCAGCAGTGAAGCGGGAAGGGGTAGGACTGAAGCTTTCTTT
- | TRBJ2-7 | - | TRBV7-8 | CASSPAPTDYEQYF | TGTGCCAGCAGCCCCGCGCCGACAGACTACGAGCAGTACTTC
- | TRBJ1-4 | - | TRBV5-4 | CASSFQELKEKLFF | TGTGCCAGCAGCTTTCAGGAACTAAAAGAAAAACTGTTTTTT
once | TRBJ1-5 | - | TRBV7-9 | CASSWEEQPQHF | TGTGCCAGCAGCTGGGAGGAGCAGCCCCAGCATTTT
- | TRBJ2-7 | TRBD1 | TRBV3-1/TRBV3-2 | CASSLDITGTGSYEQYF | TGTGCCAGCAGCCTAGATATAACCGGGACAGGGTCTTACGAGCAGTACTTC
- | TRBJ1-2 | - | TRBV7-9 | CASSLTLENGYTF | TGTGCCAGCAGCTTAACTCTCGAAAATGGCTACACCTTC
few | TRBJ2-2 | - | TRBV5-1 | CASSLGLYRATGELFF | TGCGCCAGCAGCTTGGGCCTATACAGGGCCACCGGGGAGCTGTTTTTT
- | TRBJ2-7 | - | TRBV5-8 | CASSLGPGSSYEQYF | TGTGCCAGCAGCTTGGGTCCAGGAAGCTCCTACGAGCAGTACTTC
- | TRBJ1-1 | - | TRBV7-6 | CASSMGRRTEAFF | TGTGCCAGCAGCATGGGCAGGAGGACTGAAGCTTTCTTT
- | TRBJ2-3 | TRBD2 | TRBV24-1 | CATSDLALAGPSTDTQYF | TGTGCCACCAGTGATTTGGCTCTAGCGGGGCCAAGCACAGATACGCAGTATTTT
- | TRBJ1-2 | TRBD1 | TRBV5-1 | CASSLYGTGYGYTF | TGCGCCAGCAGCTTGTACGGGACAGGCTATGGCTACACCTTC
- | TRBJ1-4 | - | TRBV2 | CASSGTGVGKLFF | TGTGCCAGCAGCGGGACGGGGGTCGGAAAACTGTTTTTT
once | TRBJ2-2 | - | TRBV18 | CASSLRGLTGELFF | TGTGCCAGCTCACTCAGGGGTCTCACCGGGGAGCTGTTTTTT